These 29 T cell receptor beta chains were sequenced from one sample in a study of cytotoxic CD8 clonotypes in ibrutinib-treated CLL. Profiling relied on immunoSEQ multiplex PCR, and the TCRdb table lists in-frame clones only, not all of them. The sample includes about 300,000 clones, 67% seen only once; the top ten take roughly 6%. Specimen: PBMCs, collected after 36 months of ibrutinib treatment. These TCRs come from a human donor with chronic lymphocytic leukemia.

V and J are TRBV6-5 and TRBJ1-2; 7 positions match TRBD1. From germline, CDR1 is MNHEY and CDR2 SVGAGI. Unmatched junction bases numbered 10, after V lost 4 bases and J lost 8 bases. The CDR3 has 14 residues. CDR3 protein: CASSWDQGGSGYTF. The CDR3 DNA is TGTGCCAGCAGTTGGGACCAGGGGGGAAGCGGCTACACCTTC.

CDR3 amino acids: CASSLAVNYNEQFF. In DNA form, the CDR3 reads TGCGCCAGCAGCTTGGCCGTAAACTACAATGAGCAGTTCTTC. The chain combines TRBV5-1 with TRBJ2-1; D is ambiguous. The V end lost 0 bases, the J end lost 3 bases, and 7 bases lay between the germline ends. CDR1 and CDR2 from the germline V gene are SGHRS and YFSETQ. This CDR3 spans 14 amino acids. The variable domain in full, with the rest retrieved from reference TRBV5-1 and TRBJ2-1, is KAGVTQTPRYLIKTRGQQVTLSCSPISGHRSVSWYQQTPGQGLQFLFEYFSETQRNKGNFPGRFSGRQFSNSRSEMNVSTLELGDSALYLCASSLAVNYNEQFFGPGTRLTVL.

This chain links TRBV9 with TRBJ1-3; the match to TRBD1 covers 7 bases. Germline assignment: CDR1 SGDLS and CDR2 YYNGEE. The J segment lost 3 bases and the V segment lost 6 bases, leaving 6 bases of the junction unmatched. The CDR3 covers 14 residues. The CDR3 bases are TGTGCCAGCACGACAGGGCGATATGGAAACACCATATATTTT. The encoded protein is CASTTGRYGNTIYF.

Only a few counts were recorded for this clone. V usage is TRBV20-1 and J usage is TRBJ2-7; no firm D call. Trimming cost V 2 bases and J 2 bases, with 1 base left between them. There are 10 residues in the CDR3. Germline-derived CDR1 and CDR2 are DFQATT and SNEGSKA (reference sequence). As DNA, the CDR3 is TGCAGTGCTAGACCCTACGAGCAGTACTTC. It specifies CSARPYEQYF.

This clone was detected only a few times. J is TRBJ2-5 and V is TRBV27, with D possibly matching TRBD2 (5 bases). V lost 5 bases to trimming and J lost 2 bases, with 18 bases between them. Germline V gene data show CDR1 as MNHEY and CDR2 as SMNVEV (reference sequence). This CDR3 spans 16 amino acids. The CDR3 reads CASSPRDGRGQETQYF. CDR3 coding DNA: TGTGCCAGCAGTCCCCGTGACGGGCGCGGGCAAGAGACCCAGTACTTC.

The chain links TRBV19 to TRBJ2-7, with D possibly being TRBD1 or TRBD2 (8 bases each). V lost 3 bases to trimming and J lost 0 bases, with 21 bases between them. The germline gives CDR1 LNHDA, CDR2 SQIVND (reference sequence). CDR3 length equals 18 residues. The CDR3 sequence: CASSMGTGGAGDSYEQYF. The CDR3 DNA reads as TGTGCCAGTAGTATGGGAACAGGGGGAGCGGGGGACTCCTACGAGCAGTACTTC.

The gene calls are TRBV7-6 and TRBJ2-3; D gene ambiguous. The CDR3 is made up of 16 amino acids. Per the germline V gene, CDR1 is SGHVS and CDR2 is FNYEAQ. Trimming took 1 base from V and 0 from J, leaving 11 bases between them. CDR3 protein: CASSLGVVSSTDTQYF. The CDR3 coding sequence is TGTGCCAGCAGCTTAGGGGTGGTCAGTAGCACAGATACGCAGTATTTT. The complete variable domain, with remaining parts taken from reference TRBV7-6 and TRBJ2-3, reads GAGVSQSPRYKVTKRGQDVALRCDPISGHVSLYWYRQALGQGPEFLTYFNYEAQQDKSGLPNDRFSAERPEGSISTLTIQRTEQRDSAMYRCASSLGVVSSTDTQYFGPGTRLTVL.

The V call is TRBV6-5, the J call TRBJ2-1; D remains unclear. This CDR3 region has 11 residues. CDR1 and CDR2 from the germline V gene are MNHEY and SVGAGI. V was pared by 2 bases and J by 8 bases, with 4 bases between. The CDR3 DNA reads TGTGCCAGCAGTTACGGCTATGAGCAGTTCTTC. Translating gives CASSYGYEQFF.

In DNA, the CDR3 is TGTGCCAGCAGCCGTAGCCCTCGGGTGACCTACGAGCAGTACTTC. It translates to CASSRSPRVTYEQYF. The V gene is TRBV6-5, the J gene TRBJ2-7; no clear D. CDR1 and CDR2 (germline): MNHEY, SVGAGI. V dropped 6 bases and J dropped 2 bases, with 17 bases sitting between them. The CDR3 spans 15 residues.

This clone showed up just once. The DNA of the CDR3 is TGTGCCACCAGCAGAGATCATAGGGGCTATGGCTACACCTTC. It specifies CATSRDHRGYGYTF. This chain joins TRBV15 and TRBJ1-2; TRBD1 might be the D (5 bases). V gave up 0 bases and J gave up 4 bases, with 9 bases separating them. Looked up from germline, CDR1 is LNHNV and CDR2 is YYDKDF (reference sequence). The CDR3 has 14 amino acids.

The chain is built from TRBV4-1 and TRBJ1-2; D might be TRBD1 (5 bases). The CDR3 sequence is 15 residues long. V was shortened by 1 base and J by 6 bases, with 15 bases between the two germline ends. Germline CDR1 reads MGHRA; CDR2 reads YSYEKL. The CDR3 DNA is TGCGCCAGCAGCCAAGCCCCTGGCAGGGACCATGGCTACACCTTC. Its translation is CASSQAPGRDHGYTF.

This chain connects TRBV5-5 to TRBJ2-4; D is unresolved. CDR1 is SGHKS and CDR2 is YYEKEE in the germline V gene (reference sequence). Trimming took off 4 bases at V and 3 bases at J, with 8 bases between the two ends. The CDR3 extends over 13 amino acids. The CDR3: CASSHGDKNIQYF. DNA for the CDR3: TGTGCCAGCAGCCACGGCGACAAAAACATTCAGTACTTC.

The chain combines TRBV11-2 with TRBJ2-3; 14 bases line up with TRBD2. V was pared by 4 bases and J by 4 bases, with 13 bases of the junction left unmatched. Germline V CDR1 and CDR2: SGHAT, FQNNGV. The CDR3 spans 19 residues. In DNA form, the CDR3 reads TGTGCCAGCAGCTGGGGATTGACTAGCGGGGGGGGCGTCGCAGATACGCAGTATTTT. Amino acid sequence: CASSWGLTSGGGVADTQYF.

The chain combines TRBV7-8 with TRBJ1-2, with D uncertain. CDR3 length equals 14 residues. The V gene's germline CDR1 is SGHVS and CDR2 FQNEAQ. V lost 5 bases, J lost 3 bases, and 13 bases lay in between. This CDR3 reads CASSPLSLDYGYTF. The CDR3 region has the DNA TGTGCCAGCAGCCCGCTTTCCCTGGACTATGGCTACACCTTC.

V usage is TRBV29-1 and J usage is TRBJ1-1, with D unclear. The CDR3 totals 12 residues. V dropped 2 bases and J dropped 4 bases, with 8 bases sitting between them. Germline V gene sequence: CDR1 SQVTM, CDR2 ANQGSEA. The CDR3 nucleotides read TGCAGCGTTGAAAGGCCAGGCACTGAAGCTTTCTTT. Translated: CSVERPGTEAFF.

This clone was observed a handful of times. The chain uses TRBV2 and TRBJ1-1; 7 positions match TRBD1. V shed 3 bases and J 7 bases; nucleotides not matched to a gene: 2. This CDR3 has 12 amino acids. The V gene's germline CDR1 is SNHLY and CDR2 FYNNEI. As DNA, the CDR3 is TGTGCCAGCAGTGATCGGGACAGTGAAGCTTTCTTT. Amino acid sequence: CASSDRDSEAFF.

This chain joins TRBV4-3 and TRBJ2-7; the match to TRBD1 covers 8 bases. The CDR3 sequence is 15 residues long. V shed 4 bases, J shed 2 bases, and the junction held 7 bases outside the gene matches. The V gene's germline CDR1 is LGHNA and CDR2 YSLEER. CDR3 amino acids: CASSRTGTGTYEQYF. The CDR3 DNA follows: TGCGCCAGCAGCCGAACCGGGACAGGAACCTACGAGCAGTACTTC.

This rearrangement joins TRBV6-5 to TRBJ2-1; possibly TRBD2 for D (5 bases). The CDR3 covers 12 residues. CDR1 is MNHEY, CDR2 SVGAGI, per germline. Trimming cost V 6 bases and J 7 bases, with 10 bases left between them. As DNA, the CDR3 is TGTGCCAGCAGGTCAACTAGTAATGAGCAGTTCTTC. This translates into CASRSTSNEQFF.

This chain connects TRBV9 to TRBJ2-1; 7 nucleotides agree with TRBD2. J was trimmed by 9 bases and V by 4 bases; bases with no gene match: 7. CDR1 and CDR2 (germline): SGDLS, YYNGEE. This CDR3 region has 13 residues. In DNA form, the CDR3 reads TGTGCCAGCAGCCGTAGCGGGTTGGGTGAGCAGTTCTTC. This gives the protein CASSRSGLGEQFF.

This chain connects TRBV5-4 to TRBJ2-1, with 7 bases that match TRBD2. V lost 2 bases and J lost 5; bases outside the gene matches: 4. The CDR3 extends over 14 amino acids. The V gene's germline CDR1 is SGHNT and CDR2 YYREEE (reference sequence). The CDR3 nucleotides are TGTGCCAGCAGCTTAGGAGCGGGGAACAATGAGCAGTTCTTC. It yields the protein CASSLGAGNNEQFF.

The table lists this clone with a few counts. CDR3 in DNA: TGTGCCAGCAGCCCCTACCGGGGGCGAAGAGATTCACCCCTCCACTTT. Translation gives CASSPYRGRRDSPLHF. V gene TRBV2 combines with J gene TRBJ1-6, with TRBD1 as a possible D gene (6 bases). The CDR3 length is 16 residues. V dropped 6 bases and J dropped 8 bases, with 20 bases sitting between them. CDR1 and CDR2 (germline): SNHLY, FYNNEI.

The chain's CDR3 is CASRGTGSGGYTF. The CDR3 DNA reads TGTGCCAGCAGGGGGACAGGGTCGGGTGGCTACACCTTC. V is TRBV6-5 and J is TRBJ1-2; 9 nucleotides agree with TRBD1. Germline V lookup: CDR1 MNHEY, CDR2 SVGAGI. V lost 6 bases to trimming and J lost 7 bases; unmatched junction nucleotides: 6. The CDR3 runs to 13 residues.

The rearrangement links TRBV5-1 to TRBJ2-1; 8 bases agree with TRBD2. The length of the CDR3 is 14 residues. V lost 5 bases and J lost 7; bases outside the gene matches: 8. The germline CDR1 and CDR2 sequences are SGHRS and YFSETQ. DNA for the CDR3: TGCGCCAGCAGTCTGGAGCGGGGGTGGAATGAGCAGTTCTTC. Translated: CASSLERGWNEQFF.

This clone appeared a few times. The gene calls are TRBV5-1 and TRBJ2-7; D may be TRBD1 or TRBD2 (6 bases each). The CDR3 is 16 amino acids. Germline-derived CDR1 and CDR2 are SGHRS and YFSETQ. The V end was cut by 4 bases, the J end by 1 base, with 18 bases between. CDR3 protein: CASSRNSRGLSYEQYF. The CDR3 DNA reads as TGCGCCAGCAGCCGGAACTCCCGGGGGCTATCCTACGAGCAGTACTTC.

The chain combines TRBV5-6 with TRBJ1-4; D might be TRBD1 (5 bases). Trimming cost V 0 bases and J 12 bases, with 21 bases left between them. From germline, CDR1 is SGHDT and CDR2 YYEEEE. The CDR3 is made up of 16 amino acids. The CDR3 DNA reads TGTGCCAGCAGCTTGGTCCCCACTGGGGCGTCTTCGGAACTGTTTTTT. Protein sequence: CASSLVPTGASSELFF.

CDR3 DNA sequence: TGCGCCACCAGGGACAGGGCGAGTGGCACCGGGGAGCTGTTTTTT. It encodes CATRDRASGTGELFF. The gene calls are TRBV10-1 and TRBJ2-2; the match to TRBD1 covers 9 bases. Germline V lookup: CDR1 WNHNN, CDR2 SYGVQD (reference sequence). V shed 10 bases and J 4 bases; nucleotides not matched to a gene: 10. CDR3 size: 15 residues.

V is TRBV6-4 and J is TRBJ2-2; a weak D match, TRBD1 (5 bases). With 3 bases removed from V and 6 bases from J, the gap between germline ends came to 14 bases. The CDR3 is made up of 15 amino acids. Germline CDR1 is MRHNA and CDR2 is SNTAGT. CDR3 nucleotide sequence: TGTGCCAGCAGTGATCCGCAGGGAACACCCGGGGAGCTGTTTTTT. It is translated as CASSDPQGTPGELFF.

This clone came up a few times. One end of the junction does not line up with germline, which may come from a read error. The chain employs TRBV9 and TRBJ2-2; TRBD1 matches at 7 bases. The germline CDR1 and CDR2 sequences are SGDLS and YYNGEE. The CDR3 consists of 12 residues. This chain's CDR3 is CASSVGPGGKVF. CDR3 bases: TGTGCCAGCAGCGTAGGTCCAGGGGGAAAAGTTTTT.

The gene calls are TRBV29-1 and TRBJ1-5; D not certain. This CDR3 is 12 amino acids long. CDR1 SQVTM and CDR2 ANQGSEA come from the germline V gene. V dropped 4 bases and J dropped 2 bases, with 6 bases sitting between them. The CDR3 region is CSVVYGNQPQHF. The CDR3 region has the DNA TGCAGCGTTGTCTACGGCAATCAGCCCCAGCATTTT.